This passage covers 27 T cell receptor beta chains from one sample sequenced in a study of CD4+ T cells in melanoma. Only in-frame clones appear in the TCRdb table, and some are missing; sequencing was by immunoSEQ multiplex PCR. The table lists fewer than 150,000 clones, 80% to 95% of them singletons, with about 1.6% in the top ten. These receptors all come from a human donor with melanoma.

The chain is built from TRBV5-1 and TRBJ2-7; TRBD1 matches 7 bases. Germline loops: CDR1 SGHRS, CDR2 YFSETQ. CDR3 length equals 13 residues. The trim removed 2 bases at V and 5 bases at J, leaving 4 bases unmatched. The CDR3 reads CASSFSGGDEQYF. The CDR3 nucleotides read TGCGCCAGCAGCTTCTCAGGGGGTGACGAGCAGTACTTC.

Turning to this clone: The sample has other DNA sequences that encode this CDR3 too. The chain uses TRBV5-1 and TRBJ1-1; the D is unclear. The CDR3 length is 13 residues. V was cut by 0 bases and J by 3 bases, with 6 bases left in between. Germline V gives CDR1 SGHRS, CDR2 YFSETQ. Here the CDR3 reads CASSLVVDTEAFF. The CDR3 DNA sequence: TGCGCCAGCAGCTTGGTCGTGGACACTGAAGCTTTCTTT.

CDR3 nucleotides: TGCGCCAGCAGTGCAGGACAGGGGTCGTTCCAGACCCAGTACTTC. This codes for CASSAGQGSFQTQYF. J is TRBJ2-5 and V is TRBV10-1; 9 bases are a match to TRBD1. Germline V CDR1 and CDR2: WNHNN, SYGVQD (reference sequence). V lost 4 bases and J lost 6; bases outside the gene matches: 9. This CDR3 contains 15 residues.

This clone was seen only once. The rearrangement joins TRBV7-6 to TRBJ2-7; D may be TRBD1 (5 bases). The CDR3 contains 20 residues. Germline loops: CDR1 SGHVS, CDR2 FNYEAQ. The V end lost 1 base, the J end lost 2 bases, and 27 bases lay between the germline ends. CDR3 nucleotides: TGTGCCAGCAGCTTAGAAACATGGGGCAGCGAGAACCCAAAGGCCTACGAGCAGTACTTC. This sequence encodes CASSLETWGSENPKAYEQYF.

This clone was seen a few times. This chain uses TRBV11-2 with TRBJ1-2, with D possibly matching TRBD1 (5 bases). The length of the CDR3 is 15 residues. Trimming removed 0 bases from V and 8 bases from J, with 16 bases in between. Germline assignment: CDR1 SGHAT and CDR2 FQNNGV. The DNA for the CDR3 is TGTGCCAGCAGCTTAGATATCATGGGACGAGGGGGCTACACCTTC. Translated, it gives CASSLDIMGRGGYTF.

As DNA, the CDR3 is TGCGCCAGCAGTGAATCGACTAGCGGGGGCCAAGAGACCCAGTACTTC. This codes for CASSESTSGGQETQYF. The gene calls are TRBV10-1 and TRBJ2-5, with TRBD2 matching over 12 bases. Germline-derived CDR1 and CDR2 are WNHNN and SYGVQD (reference sequence). V lost 3 bases to trimming and J lost 1 base; unmatched junction nucleotides: 3. The CDR3 has 16 residues.

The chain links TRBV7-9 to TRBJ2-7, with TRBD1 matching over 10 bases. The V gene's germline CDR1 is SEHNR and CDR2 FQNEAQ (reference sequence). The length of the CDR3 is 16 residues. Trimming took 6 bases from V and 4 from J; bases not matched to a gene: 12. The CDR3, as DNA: TGTGCCAGCAGTTTCGAGAAGAGGGACAGGGGATACGAGCAGTACTTC. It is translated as CASSFEKRDRGYEQYF.

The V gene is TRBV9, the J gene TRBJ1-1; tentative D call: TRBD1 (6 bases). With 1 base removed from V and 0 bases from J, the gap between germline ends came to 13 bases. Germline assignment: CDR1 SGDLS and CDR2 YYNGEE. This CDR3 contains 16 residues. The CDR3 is CASSVPGDLMNTEAFF. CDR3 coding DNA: TGTGCCAGCAGCGTACCAGGGGACCTCATGAACACTGAAGCTTTCTTT.

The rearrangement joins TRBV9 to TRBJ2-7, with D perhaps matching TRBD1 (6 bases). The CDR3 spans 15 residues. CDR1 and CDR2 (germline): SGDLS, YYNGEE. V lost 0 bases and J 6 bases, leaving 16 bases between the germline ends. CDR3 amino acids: CASSVAGQTKSEQYF. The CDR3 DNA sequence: TGTGCCAGCAGCGTAGCTGGACAGACTAAGAGCGAGCAGTACTTC.

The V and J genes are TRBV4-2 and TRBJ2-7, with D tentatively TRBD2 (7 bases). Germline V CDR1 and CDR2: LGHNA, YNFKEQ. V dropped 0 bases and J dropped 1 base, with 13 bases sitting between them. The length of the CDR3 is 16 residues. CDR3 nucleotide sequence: TGTGCCAGCAGCCAAGATGCCGGGGGGACATCCTACGAGCAGTACTTC. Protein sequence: CASSQDAGGTSYEQYF.

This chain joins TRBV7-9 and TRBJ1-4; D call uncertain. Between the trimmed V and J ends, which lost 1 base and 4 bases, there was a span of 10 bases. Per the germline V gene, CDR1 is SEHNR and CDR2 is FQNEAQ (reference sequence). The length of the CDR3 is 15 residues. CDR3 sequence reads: CASSLGGSHNEKLFF. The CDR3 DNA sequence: TGTGCCAGCAGCTTAGGTGGCAGTCATAATGAAAAACTGTTTTTT.

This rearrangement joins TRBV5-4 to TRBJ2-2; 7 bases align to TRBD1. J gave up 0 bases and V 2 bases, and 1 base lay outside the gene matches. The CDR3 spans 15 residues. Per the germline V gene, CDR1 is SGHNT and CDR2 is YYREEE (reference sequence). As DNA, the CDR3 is TGTGCCAGCAGCTTAGGGACAGCGAACACCGGGGAGCTGTTTTTT. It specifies CASSLGTANTGELFF.

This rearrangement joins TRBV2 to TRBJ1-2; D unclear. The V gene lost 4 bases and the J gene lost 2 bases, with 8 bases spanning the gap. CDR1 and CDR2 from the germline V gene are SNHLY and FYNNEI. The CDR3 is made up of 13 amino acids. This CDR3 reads CASSVLGNYGYTF. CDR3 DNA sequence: TGTGCCAGCAGTGTTTTAGGAAACTATGGCTACACCTTC. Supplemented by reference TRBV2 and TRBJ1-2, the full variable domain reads EPEVTQTPSHQVTQMGQEVILRCVPISNHLYFYWYRQILGQKVEFLVSFYNNEISEKSEIFDDQFSVERPDGSNFTLKIRSTKLEDSAMYFCASSVLGNYGYTFGSGTRLTVV.

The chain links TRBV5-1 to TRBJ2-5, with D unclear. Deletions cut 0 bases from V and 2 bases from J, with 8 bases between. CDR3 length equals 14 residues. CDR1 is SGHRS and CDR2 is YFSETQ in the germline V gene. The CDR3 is CASSLEAVQETQYF. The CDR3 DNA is TGCGCCAGCAGCTTGGAGGCAGTACAAGAGACCCAGTACTTC. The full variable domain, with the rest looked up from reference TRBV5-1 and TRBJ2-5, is KAGVTQTPRYLIKTRGQQVTLSCSPISGHRSVSWYQQTPGQGLQFLFEYFSETQRNKGNFPGRFSGRQFSNSRSEMNVSTLELGDSALYLCASSLEAVQETQYFGPGTRLLVL.

CDR3 sequence reads: CASSLKVLKNTEAFF. CDR3 bases: TGTGCCAGCAGCTTAAAGGTACTGAAGAACACTGAAGCTTTCTTT. J is TRBJ1-1 and V is TRBV7-2; D is undetermined. The CDR3 contains 15 residues. The germline V and J ends were trimmed by 2 bases and 1 base, with 11 bases remaining between them. Germline V lookup: CDR1 SGHTA, CDR2 FQGNSA.

The CDR3 region is CASSPFTGEHITDTQYF. DNA of the CDR3: TGTGCCAGCTCACCATTTACAGGTGAACATATCACAGATACGCAGTATTTT. The chain joins TRBV18 to TRBJ2-3, with TRBD1 as a possible D gene (5 bases). CDR3 length: 17 residues. CDR1 and CDR2 from the germline V gene are KGHSH and LQKENI. V lost 2 bases and J 2 bases, leaving 17 bases between the germline ends.

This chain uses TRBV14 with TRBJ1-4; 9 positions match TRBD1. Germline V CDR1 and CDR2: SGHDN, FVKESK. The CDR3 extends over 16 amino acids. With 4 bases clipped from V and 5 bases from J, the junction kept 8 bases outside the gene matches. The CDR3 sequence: CASSLAPGQGNEKLFF. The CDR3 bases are TGTGCCAGCAGCCTTGCCCCGGGACAGGGCAATGAAAAACTGTTTTTT.

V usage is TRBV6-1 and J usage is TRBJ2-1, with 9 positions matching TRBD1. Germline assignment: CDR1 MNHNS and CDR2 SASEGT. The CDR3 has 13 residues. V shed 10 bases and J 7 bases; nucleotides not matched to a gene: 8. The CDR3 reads CATRTGAANEQFF. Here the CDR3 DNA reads TGTGCCACCAGGACAGGGGCAGCTAATGAGCAGTTCTTC.

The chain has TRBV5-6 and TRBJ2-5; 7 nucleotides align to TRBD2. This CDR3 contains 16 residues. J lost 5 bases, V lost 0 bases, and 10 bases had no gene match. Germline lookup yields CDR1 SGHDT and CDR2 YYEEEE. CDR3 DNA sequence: TGTGCCAGCAGCTTGGGTCCAGCGGGGTCCACGGAGACCCAGTACTTC. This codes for CASSLGPAGSTETQYF.

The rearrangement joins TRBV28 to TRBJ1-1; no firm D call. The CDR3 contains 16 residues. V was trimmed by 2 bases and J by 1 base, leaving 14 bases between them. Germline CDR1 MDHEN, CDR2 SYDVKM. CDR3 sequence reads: CASSLTPPAENTEAFF. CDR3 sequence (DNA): TGTGCCAGCAGTTTAACCCCGCCGGCTGAGAACACTGAAGCTTTCTTT.

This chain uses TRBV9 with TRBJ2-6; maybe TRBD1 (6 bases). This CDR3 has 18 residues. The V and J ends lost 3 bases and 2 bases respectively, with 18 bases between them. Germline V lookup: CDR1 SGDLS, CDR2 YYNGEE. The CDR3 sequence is CASSAKQGEEAGANVLTF. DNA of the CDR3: TGTGCCAGCAGCGCCAAACAGGGAGAGGAGGCTGGGGCCAACGTCCTGACTTTC.

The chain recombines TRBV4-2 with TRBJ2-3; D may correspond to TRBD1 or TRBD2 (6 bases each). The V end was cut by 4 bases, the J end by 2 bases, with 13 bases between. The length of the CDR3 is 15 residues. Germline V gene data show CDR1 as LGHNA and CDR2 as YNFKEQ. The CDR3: CASSPLGGFTDTQYF. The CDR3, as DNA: TGTGCCAGCAGCCCCCTCGGGGGCTTCACAGATACGCAGTATTTT.

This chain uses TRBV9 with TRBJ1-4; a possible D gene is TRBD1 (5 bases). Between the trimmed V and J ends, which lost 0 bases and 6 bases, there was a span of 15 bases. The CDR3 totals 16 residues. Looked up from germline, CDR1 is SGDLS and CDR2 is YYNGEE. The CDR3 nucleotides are TGTGCCAGCAGCGTAGCTGTGCAGGGTGGCGATGAAAAACTGTTTTTT. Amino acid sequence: CASSVAVQGGDEKLFF.

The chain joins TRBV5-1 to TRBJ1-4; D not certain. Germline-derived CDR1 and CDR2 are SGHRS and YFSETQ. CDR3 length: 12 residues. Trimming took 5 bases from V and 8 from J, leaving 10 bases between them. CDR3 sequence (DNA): TGCGCCAGCAGTTTTGAGGGAGAAAAACTGTTTTTT. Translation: CASSFEGEKLFF.

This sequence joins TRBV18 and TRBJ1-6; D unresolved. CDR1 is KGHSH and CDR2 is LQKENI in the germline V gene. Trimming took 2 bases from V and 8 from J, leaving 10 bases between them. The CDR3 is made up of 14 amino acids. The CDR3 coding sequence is TGTGCCAGCTCACCAGCCCATTCGGATTCACCCCTCCACTTT. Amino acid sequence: CASSPAHSDSPLHF.

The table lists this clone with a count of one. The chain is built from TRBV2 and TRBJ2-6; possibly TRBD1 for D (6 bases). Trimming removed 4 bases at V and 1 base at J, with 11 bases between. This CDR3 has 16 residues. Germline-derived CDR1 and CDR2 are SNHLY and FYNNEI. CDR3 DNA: TGTGCCAGCAGTGCTGGACAGAAGTCTGGGGCCAACGTCCTGACTTTC. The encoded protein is CASSAGQKSGANVLTF.

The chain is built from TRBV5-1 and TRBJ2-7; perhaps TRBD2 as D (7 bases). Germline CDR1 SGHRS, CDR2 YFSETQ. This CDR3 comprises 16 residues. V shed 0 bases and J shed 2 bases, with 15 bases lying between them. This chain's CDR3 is CASSLVSGGTTYEQYF. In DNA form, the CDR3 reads TGCGCCAGCAGCTTGGTATCGGGGGGCACTACCTACGAGCAGTACTTC.